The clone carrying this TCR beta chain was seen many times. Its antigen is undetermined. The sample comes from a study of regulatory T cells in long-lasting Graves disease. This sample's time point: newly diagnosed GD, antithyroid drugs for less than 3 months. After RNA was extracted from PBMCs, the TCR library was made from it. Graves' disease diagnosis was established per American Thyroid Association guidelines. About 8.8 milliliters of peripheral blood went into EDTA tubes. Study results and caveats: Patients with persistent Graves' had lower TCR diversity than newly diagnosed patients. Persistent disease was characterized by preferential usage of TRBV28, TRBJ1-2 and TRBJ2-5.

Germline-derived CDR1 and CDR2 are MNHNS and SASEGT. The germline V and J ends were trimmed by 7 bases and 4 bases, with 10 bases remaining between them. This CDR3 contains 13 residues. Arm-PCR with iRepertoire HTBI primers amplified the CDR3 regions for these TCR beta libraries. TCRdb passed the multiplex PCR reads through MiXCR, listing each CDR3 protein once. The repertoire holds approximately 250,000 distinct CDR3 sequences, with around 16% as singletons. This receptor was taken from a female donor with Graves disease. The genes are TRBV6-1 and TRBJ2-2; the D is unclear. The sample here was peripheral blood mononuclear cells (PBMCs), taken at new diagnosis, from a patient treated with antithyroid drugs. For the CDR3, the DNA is TGTGCCAGCACCCTGGTGGGCACCGGGGAGCTGTTTTTT. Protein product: CASTLVGTGELFF.